This T cell receptor beta chain emerged from a study of identical twins. Healthy Caucasians provided all donations. This clonotype occurred once. Its matching antigen is unknown. The study, taken as a whole, reports: Surplus twin overlap in beta out-of-frame sequences was less pronounced.

One entry per CDR3 protein results from TCRdb running MiXCR on the 5' RACE reads. The sample has 1.5 million to 2 million distinct CDR3 sequences, about 30% seen once. The V end lost 5 bases, the J end lost 4 bases, and 23 bases lay between the germline ends. This CDR3 comprises 17 residues. The sequenced sample was cord blood. This TCR was sampled from a newborn girl in good health. The J gene is TRBJ1-1, the V gene TRBV12-3 or TRBV12-4, with D unresolved. The CDR3 region is CASSLGSGVRRGTEAFF. CDR3 DNA sequence: TGTGCCAGCAGTCTAGGTTCTGGCGTCAGGCGGGGCACTGAAGCTTTCTTT.